This paragraph covers one T cell receptor beta chain sequence. The data originate from a study of blood T cell repertoires in COVID-19. Method: immunoSEQ multiplex PCR; TCRdb's copy keeps in-frame clones and lacks some. The table has approximately 270,000 clones, less than 95% seen once. CDR1 is ENHRY, CDR2 SYGVKD, per germline. The CDR3 spans 13 residues. V was shortened by 2 bases and J by 6 bases, with 11 bases between the two germline ends. Input material: PBMCs or T cells enriched from blood (not recorded which). The chain employs TRBV10-3 and TRBJ2-7; D ambiguous. The clonotype originates from a man aged 40-49 years who had been exposed to COVID-19. CDR3 DNA: TGTGCCATCAGTGAGAGCCAGAGAGGCGAGCAGTACTTC. Translated, it gives CAISESQRGEQYF.